The clone carrying this T cell receptor (beta chain) was observed many times. Described time point: patch test 1, 2 weeks after DPC sensitization. Treatment described: therapeutic diphenylcyclopropenone sensitization with weekly scalp DPC. This entry belongs to a study of human T cells and chemical hapten exposure. The CDR3 runs 12 residues. V was cut by 5 bases and J by 3 bases, with 9 bases left in between. Germline CDR1 and CDR2: DFQATT and SNEGSKA (reference sequence). TCRdb re-analysed the RACE reads in MiXCR, keeping a single row per CDR3 protein. The repertoire has approximately 49,000 distinct CDR3 sequences, around 9.3% of them found once; the top ten carry around 4.5%.

The V and J genes are TRBV20-1 and TRBJ2-3; D is undetermined. The source is a woman in her 50s with alopecia areata. Some clones in this sample may be carry-over from other donors' samples. The sequenced sample was whole blood, obtained in connection with sensitization to the hapten diphenylcyclopropenone (DPC). This chain's CDR3 is CSALARTDTQYF. The CDR3 nucleotides are TGCAGTGCTTTAGCTAGGACAGATACGCAGTATTTT.